Below are 20 T cell receptor beta chains sequenced from a single sample in a study of cytomegalovirus exposure and HLA in healthy donors. In the PCR, 60 Vbeta and 13 Jbeta primers were used. The table came from immunoSEQ multiplex PCR; TCRdb's copy has only in-frame clones and leaves some out. The table counts around 140,000 clones; more than 1.5% lies in the top ten. Specimen: PBMCs. Receptor source: a young man in good health and CMV-seronegative.

The chain joins TRBV7-9 to TRBJ2-7; TRBD1 aligns across 10 bases. CDR1 is SEHNR, CDR2 FQNEAQ, per germline (reference sequence). The CDR3 extends over 15 amino acids. The trim removed 5 bases at V and 3 bases at J, leaving 7 bases unmatched. The DNA for the CDR3 is TGTGCCAGCAGCGGCGGTGACAGGGGGCTCTACGAGCAGTACTTC. This gives the protein CASSGGDRGLYEQYF.

The rearrangement joins TRBV10-3 to TRBJ1-1, with D maybe TRBD1 (6 bases). V was pared by 6 bases and J by 5 bases, with 22 bases between. CDR3 size: 16 residues. CDR1 is ENHRY, CDR2 SYGVKD, per germline. In DNA, the CDR3 is TGTGCCATCAGGGAACCCGAACAGGGCACCTCGACTGAAGCTTTCTTT. Translated, it gives CAIREPEQGTSTEAFF.

V is TRBV9 and J is TRBJ1-1; no firm D call. The CDR3 has 15 amino acids. Deletions cut 3 bases from V and 0 bases from J, with 12 bases between. Germline loops: CDR1 SGDLS, CDR2 YYNGEE. The CDR3 sequence is CASSATDGMNTEAFF. Written as DNA, the CDR3 is TGTGCCAGCAGCGCAACGGACGGGATGAACACTGAAGCTTTCTTT. Using reference TRBV9 and TRBJ1-1 for the parts outside the CDR3, the full variable domain is DSGVTQTPKHLITATGQRVTLRCSPRSGDLSVYWYQQSLDQGLQFLIQYYNGEERAKGNILERFSAQQFPDLHSELNLSSLELGDSALYFCASSATDGMNTEAFFGQGTRLTVV.

As regards this clone: One end of the junction is discordant with germline, which a read error may explain. The chain links TRBV6-5 to TRBJ2-1; D ambiguous. CDR1 is MNHEY and CDR2 is SVGAGI in the germline V gene. The CDR3 extends over 13 amino acids. CDR3 sequence: CTSSYWQYNEQFF. The CDR3 DNA is TGTACCAGCAGTTACTGGCAATACAATGAGCAGTTCTTC.

The chain carries TRBV27 and TRBJ2-5; 12 bases are a match to TRBD2. This CDR3 is 16 amino acids long. Trimming cost V 9 bases and J 2 bases; bases outside gene matches: 10. Germline V CDR1 and CDR2: MNHEY, SMNVEV (reference sequence). The CDR3 is CASSSGRALGQETQYF. For the CDR3, the DNA is TGTGCCAGTTCTAGCGGGAGGGCCCTGGGGCAAGAGACCCAGTACTTC.

The V and J genes are TRBV7-2 and TRBJ1-1, with D maybe TRBD1 (6 bases). Trimming removed 5 bases from V and 5 bases from J, with 18 bases in between. Germline V CDR1 and CDR2: SGHTA, FQGNSA. The CDR3 length is 15 residues. The CDR3 coding sequence is TGTGCCAGCAGCCGAACGCACCCCGACAGGACTGAAGCTTTCTTT. It translates to CASSRTHPDRTEAFF.

The CDR3 loop reads CASSLAGDRTEKLFF. CDR3 DNA sequence: TGTGCCAGCAGCTTGGCCGGAGACAGAACCGAAAAACTGTTTTTT. This chain connects TRBV5-4 to TRBJ1-4; TRBD1 is a possible D gene (5 bases). With 0 bases removed from V and 8 bases from J, the gap between germline ends came to 14 bases. CDR3 size: 15 residues. Germline CDR1 and CDR2: SGHNT and YYREEE (reference sequence).

The CDR3 DNA reads TGTGCCAGCAGCCCCGAGGGGGGGATAGCTTTCTTT. This gives the protein CASSPEGGIAFF. The rearrangement joins TRBV7-9 to TRBJ1-1; D might be TRBD1 (6 bases). V was pared by 5 bases and J by 10 bases, with 14 bases between. The CDR3 extends over 12 amino acids. Germline V lookup: CDR1 SEHNR, CDR2 FQNEAQ (reference sequence).

Here the CDR3 reads CASRPEVNEQFF. The DNA for the CDR3 is TGCGCCAGCAGACCGGAGGTCAATGAGCAGTTCTTC. This chain connects TRBV5-1 to TRBJ2-1; D perhaps matches TRBD2 (5 bases). Per germline, CDR1 SGHRS and CDR2 YFSETQ. V was trimmed by 5 bases and J by 6 bases, leaving 9 bases between them. The CDR3 spans 12 residues.

The rearrangement uses TRBV7-2 and TRBJ1-1; tentative D call: TRBD1 (5 bases). Per germline, CDR1 SGHTA and CDR2 FQGNSA. Trimming cost V 5 bases and J 2 bases, with 15 bases left between them. The length of the CDR3 is 15 residues. The CDR3: CASSIHQGINTEAFF. The CDR3 DNA reads as TGTGCCAGCAGCATTCATCAGGGAATCAACACTGAAGCTTTCTTT. The variable domain in full, completed from reference TRBV7-2 and TRBJ1-1, reads GAGVSQSPSNKVTEKGKDVELRCDPISGHTALYWYRQSLGQGLEFLIYFQGNSAPDKSGLPSDRFSAERTGGSVSTLTIQRTQQEDSAVYLCASSIHQGINTEAFFGQGTRLTVV.

The V and J genes are TRBV13 and TRBJ1-4; unclear D gene. Deletions cut 1 base from V and 7 bases from J, with 13 bases between. This CDR3 has 15 residues. The germline V gene has CDR1 PRHDT and CDR2 FYEKMQ (reference sequence). The CDR3 DNA reads TGTGCCAGCAGCTTAGAGAGGGAACCGGGTGAAAAACTGTTTTTT. Amino acids: CASSLEREPGEKLFF.

The rearrangement links TRBV2 to TRBJ1-1; D is uncertain. The germline V and J ends were trimmed by 9 bases and 11 bases, with 13 bases remaining between them. This CDR3 has 10 residues. Germline assignment: CDR1 SNHLY and CDR2 FYNNEI. The CDR3 sequence is CASSVMWAFF. The CDR3 DNA follows: TGTGCCAGTTCGGTCATGTGGGCTTTCTTT.

The V and J genes are TRBV20-1 and TRBJ1-2, with D possibly TRBD1 on 5 matching bases. Germline CDR1 DFQATT, CDR2 SNEGSKA (reference sequence). Trimming took 5 bases from V and 10 from J, leaving 8 bases between them. The CDR3 loop spans 9 amino acids. The CDR3 region is CSAYRPYTF. CDR3 nucleotide sequence: TGCAGTGCTTACAGGCCCTACACCTTC.

The rearrangement links TRBV19 to TRBJ1-4; the D is unclear. V lost 0 bases, J lost 5 bases, and 16 bases lay in between. Per the germline V gene, CDR1 is LNHDA and CDR2 is SQIVND (reference sequence). The CDR3 sequence is 17 residues long. The DNA for the CDR3 is TGTGCCAGTAGTATAGATCACTTTTCCAGCAGGAATGAAAAACTGTTTTTT. It specifies CASSIDHFSSRNEKLFF.

The rearrangement uses TRBV19 and TRBJ1-1; 7 bases are a match to TRBD1. The length of the CDR3 is 13 residues. V was clipped by 4 bases and J by 7 bases; unmatched bases: 6. Germline V gene sequence: CDR1 LNHDA, CDR2 SQIVND (reference sequence). The CDR3 sequence: CASSKTGVGEAFF. The DNA of the CDR3 is TGTGCCAGTAGTAAAACAGGGGTAGGTGAAGCTTTCTTT.

The chain uses TRBV4-1 and TRBJ2-6, with 7 bases identical to TRBD1. Trimming cost V 2 bases and J 2 bases; bases outside gene matches: 9. Germline V gives CDR1 MGHRA, CDR2 YSYEKL. CDR3 length: 18 amino acids. CDR3 sequence reads: CASSQSGQALTGANVLTF. The CDR3 region has the DNA TGCGCCAGCAGCCAATCCGGACAGGCCCTTACTGGGGCCAACGTCCTGACTTTC.

On this clone itself: At one end the junction does not follow the germline gene, possibly because of a read error. The chain has TRBV7-7 and TRBJ2-5; D not certain. The V gene's germline CDR1 is SSHAT and CDR2 FNYEAQ (reference sequence). The CDR3 is 15 residues long. CDR3 DNA sequence: TGTGCTAGCAGCTTGATAAATAGCCCGGTGGAGACCCAGTACTTC. Its protein product is CASSLINSPVETQYF.

The chain couples TRBV30 to TRBJ1-2, with TRBD1 matching 8 bases. Per the germline V gene, CDR1 is GTSNPN and CDR2 is SVGIG (reference sequence). The CDR3 consists of 14 residues. With V trimmed by 3 bases and J by 8 bases, 11 bases remained unmatched. The CDR3 spells CAWSQGQAGRGYTF. In nucleotides, the CDR3 is TGTGCCTGGAGCCAGGGACAGGCTGGGAGAGGCTACACCTTC. Supplemented by reference TRBV30 and TRBJ1-2, the full variable domain reads SQTIHQWPATLVQPVGSPLSLECTVEGTSNPNLYWYRQAAGRGLQLLFYSVGIGQISSEVPQNLSASRPQDRQFILSSKKLLLSDSGFYLCAWSQGQAGRGYTFGSGTRLTVV.

V is TRBV21-1 and J is TRBJ1-1; TRBD1, as called in the table, went unchecked against the DNA. TRBV21-1 is shown as a pseudogene. The length of the CDR3 is 13 residues. Written as DNA, the CDR3 is TGTGCCAGCATAAGGACAGGGGTGGCTGAAGCTTTCTTT. The encoded protein is CASIRTGVAEAFF.

The chain couples TRBV7-9 to TRBJ1-1; D is unresolved. Trimming left V 1 base short and J 4 bases short, with 10 bases between. This CDR3 is built from 14 residues. The germline V gene encodes CDR1 SEHNR and CDR2 FQNEAQ (reference sequence). CDR3 sequence: CASSLDGVSTEAFF. The DNA of the CDR3 is TGTGCCAGCAGCTTAGACGGGGTGAGCACTGAAGCTTTCTTT.